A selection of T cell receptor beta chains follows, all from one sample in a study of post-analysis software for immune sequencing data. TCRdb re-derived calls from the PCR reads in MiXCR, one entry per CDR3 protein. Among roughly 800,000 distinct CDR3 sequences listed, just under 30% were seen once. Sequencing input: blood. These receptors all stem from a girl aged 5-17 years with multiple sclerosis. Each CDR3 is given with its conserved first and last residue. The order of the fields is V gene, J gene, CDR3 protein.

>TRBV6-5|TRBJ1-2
CASKMEGNFYGCTF
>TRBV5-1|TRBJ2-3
CASSLAVTRWTDTQYF
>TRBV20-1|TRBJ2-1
CSARDLGGRAYNEQFF
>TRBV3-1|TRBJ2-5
CASSPSLAQETQYF
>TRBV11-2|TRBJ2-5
CASSHPMGAQYF
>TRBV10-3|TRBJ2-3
CAIHSGAPSTDTQYF
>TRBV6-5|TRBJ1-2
CASSPDSIYGYTF
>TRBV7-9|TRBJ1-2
CASSGRTQINYGYTF
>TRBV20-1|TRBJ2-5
CSAEDRTETQYF
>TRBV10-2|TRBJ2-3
CASSEGVAGPTDTQYF
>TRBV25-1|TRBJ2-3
CASSYGGLVTDTQYF
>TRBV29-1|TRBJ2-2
CSARPSDAGELFF
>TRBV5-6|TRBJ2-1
CASRPAGGTSSYNEQFF
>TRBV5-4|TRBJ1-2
CASRATGTGQLHGYTF
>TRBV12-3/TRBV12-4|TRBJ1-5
CASSLLGQPQQF
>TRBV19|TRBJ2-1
CASSHQGPLNEQFF
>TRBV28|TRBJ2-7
CASSLSTGGFFEQYF
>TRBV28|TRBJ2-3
CASSPDYGLDTQYF
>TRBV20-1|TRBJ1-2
CSAAYNRYTF
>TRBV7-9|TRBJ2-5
CASSLAGSEEQETQYF
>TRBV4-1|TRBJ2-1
CAGSLLLSRGDEQFF
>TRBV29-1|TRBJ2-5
CSFREAGKIQYF
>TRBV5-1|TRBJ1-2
CASSFGSKTGYGYTF
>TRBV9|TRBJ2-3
CASSGEGTTDTQYF
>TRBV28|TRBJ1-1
CASRPGQVAEAFF
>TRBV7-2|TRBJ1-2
CASSWTGQSLYTF
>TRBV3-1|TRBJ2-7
CASSQARAPGEQYF
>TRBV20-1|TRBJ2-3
CSGRSGGLDTQYF
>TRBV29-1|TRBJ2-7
CSVAAKATGPRRYEQYF
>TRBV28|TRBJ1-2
CASSPRRGHYGYTF
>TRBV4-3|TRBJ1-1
CASSASKGRTEAFF
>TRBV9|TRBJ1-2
CASSLRTGDFGGYTF
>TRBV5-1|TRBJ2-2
CASSRIQGAMNTGELFF
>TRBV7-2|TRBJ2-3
CASSLGLAIDTQYF
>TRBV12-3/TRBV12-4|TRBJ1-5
CASSTAHQPQHF
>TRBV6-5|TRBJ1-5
CASSYLTGGNQPQHF
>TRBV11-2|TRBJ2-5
CASEGLQETQYF
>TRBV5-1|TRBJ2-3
CASSLLSGRAEDTQYF
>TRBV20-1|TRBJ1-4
CSALRSSTTNEKLFF
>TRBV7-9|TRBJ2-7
CASSHRLAGGFYEQYF
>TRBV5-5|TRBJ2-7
CASSPASATVRGEQYF
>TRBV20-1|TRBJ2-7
CSARGGEHAYEQYF
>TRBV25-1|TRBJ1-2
CASTLDDHYGYTF
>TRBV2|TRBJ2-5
CASSEGRGETQYF
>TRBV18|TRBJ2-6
CASSPRATGRFLTGANVLTF
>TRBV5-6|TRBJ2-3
CASSLDRARSSDTQYF
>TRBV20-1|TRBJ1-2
CSAKRDRALSYTF
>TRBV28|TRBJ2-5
CASSLMAAGQETQYF
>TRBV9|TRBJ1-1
CTSSVATGHLSTEAFF
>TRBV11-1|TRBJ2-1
CASSLATSGACNEQFF
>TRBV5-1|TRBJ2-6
CASSLPSGANVLTF
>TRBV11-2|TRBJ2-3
CASSFTAATSTDTQYF
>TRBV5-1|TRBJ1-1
CASSLGTGTGLNTEAFF
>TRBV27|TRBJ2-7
CASSPRDSIYEQYF
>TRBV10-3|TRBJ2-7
CASLSRISYEQYF
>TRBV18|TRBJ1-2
CTSSSSAFEGYTF
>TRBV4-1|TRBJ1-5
CASSQARGIWQPQHF